This T cell receptor (beta chain) was found in a study of blood T cells in healthy people across ages (dated by TCRdb to 2014 to 2015). Study-wide context: Template switching captured roughly one uniquely barcoded TCR beta cDNA molecule per two T cells in model experiments. Age-related changes in TCR beta repertoire diversity were measured in the study by deep sequencing normalized with unique cDNA molecular identifiers. Donors were grouped into four age groups: young (average roughly 17 years), middle-aged (roughly 37), aged (62) and long-lived (about 90). To avoid experimental bias, donors of different ages were randomly spread across the sequencing lanes. Using the same blood draw, the study looked at two additional independent replicas of 1 million unique cDNA reads for two donors, one aged 18 to 30 and the other aged 80 or older.

Donors were 35 to 40 systemically healthy Caucasian individuals from Russia aged roughly 6 to 90 years. Each donor gave ten milliliters of peripheral blood, drawn into EDTA-treated Vacutainer tubes. Ficoll-Paque density-gradient centrifugation was used to isolate PBMCs, with at least 6.5 million per sample. Total RNA was extracted from PBMCs with Trizol reagent, with at least 6 micrograms obtained per sample. For every donor, an aliquot of PBMCs went through flow cytometry to measure the percentages of naive CD45RAhigh/CD27high T cells. The germline V gene (reference sequence) gives CDR1 as WNHNN and CDR2 as SYGVQD. The CDR3 runs 12 amino acids, cysteine and phenylalanine included. Just the 36-base CDR3 DNA is kept, in frame starting at base 1. V gives up 3 bases and J gives up 9 bases, and the segment between their germline ends measures 9 bases. Overall results and qualifications from the work: The percentage of naive T cells measured by flow cytometry correlated strongly with observed TCR beta diversity. Compared with the aged group, the long-lived group had more naive CD4+ T cells, fewer expanded clones and increased TCR diversity, suggesting age selection. Estimates of total diversity from one million sequenced T cells were regarded as lower bounds and underestimates. Observed TCR beta diversity per million T cells fell roughly linearly with age, and a significant reduction was already apparent by age about 38. The CMV infection status of donors was not known, potentially confounding age-related changes in expanded clonotypes. Bulk unsorted PBMC profiling prevented conclusive comparison of naive and antigen-experienced compartments.

Library preparation was by 5' RACE. The instrument was an Illumina HiSeq 2500. A second PCR of roughly 7 to 11 cycles was performed with a sample-barcoded 5' primer and a J-beta primer mix. A template-switch 5' adaptor carrying 12 random nucleotides introduced a unique molecular identifier onto each TCR beta cDNA molecule. Each sample yielded at least 2.5 million CDR3-containing paired-end reads. First-strand cDNA synthesis was performed from all RNA using the Mint cDNA synthesis kit, with priming by a TRBC-specific oligonucleotide. After uracil-DNA glycosylase treatment, a first 18-cycle PCR used universal primers M1SS and BC2_uni_R on all cDNA. The original methods were these. For normalization, 1 million high-quality reads, each with a distinct molecular identifier, were randomly selected from each sample. Instead of being binned into consensus sequences, reads with shared molecular identifiers were discarded. MiTCR, with a Q25 quality threshold and the strictest error-elimination algorithm, was used for CDR3 identification, clonotype clustering and error correction. A nonparametric unseen species model using Euler transformation provided a lower-bound estimate of total TCR beta diversity. The public reads were quality trimmed at Q25 with fastp and then assembled into clones with MiXCR by TCRdb, keeping productive beta chains. Rows merge per CDR3 protein into single entries with the most common DNA and genes. The V and J calls and clone size are TCRdb's, not the authors'. This sample comprises more than 1 million distinct CDR3 sequences, 35% to 50% of them detected only once. The ten largest clones capture approximately 17% of the sample.

This clonotype was counted at least ten times. It has no known antigen specificity. Base quality data are lacking; no much larger clone is found one base away. Sequencing was done on a sample of blood. The chain couples TRBV10-1 to TRBJ2-1; no D gene call is confident. This TCR derives from a woman between 55 and 75 years old in good health. The CDR3 reads as follows: CASSDSKIEQFF. The sequenced DNA is TGCGCCAGCAGTGATTCGAAAATTGAGCAGTTCTTC.